Below, 28 T cell receptor beta chains from the same sample are listed, as sequenced in a study of T cells in localized non-small cell lung cancer. Sequencing was performed with immunoSEQ multiplex PCR; in TCRdb, only in-frame clones are kept and a portion is missing. The sample yields about 30,000 clones, 91% seen once. The material was PBMCs, obtained before any cancer treatment. The receptors originated from a man aged 35-69 years with stage II lung adenocarcinoma.

The gene calls are TRBV10-3 and TRBJ2-3; D is uncertain. V gave up 2 bases and J gave up 2 bases, with 2 bases separating them. The germline V gene has CDR1 ENHRY and CDR2 SYGVKD. This CDR3 spans 12 amino acids. The CDR3 spells CAISEITDTQYF. The CDR3 nucleotides are TGTGCCATCAGTGAGATCACAGATACGCAGTATTTT.

The rearrangement uses TRBV27 and TRBJ2-1, with TRBD2 matching 9 bases. CDR1 is MNHEY, CDR2 SMNVEV, per germline (reference sequence). The J segment lost 7 bases and the V segment lost 7 bases, leaving 8 bases of the junction unmatched. The CDR3 has 14 residues. The CDR3: CASTFSGSWNEQFF. The DNA of the CDR3 is TGTGCCAGCACCTTTAGCGGGAGTTGGAATGAGCAGTTCTTC.

The chain has TRBV28 and TRBJ2-7; D perhaps matches TRBD1 (5 bases). The germline gives CDR1 MDHEN, CDR2 SYDVKM. The V end lost 3 bases, the J end lost 1 base, and 16 bases lay between the germline ends. The CDR3 is made up of 16 amino acids. The CDR3 loop reads CASSFGRAGSSYEQYF. The CDR3 bases are TGTGCCAGCAGTTTTGGCCGGGCAGGGTCATCCTACGAGCAGTACTTC.

The chain combines TRBV5-1 with TRBJ2-3, with 7 nucleotides matching TRBD1. Germline V gene data show CDR1 as SGHRS and CDR2 as YFSETQ. This CDR3 has 12 amino acids. With 5 bases clipped from V and 6 bases from J, the junction kept 3 bases outside the gene matches. The CDR3 DNA is TGCGCCAGCAGGAAGGGGGCGGATACGCAGTATTTT. This translates into CASRKGADTQYF. Together with reference TRBV5-1 and TRBJ2-3, the CDR3 gives the full variable domain: KAGVTQTPRYLIKTRGQQVTLSCSPISGHRSVSWYQQTPGQGLQFLFEYFSETQRNKGNFPGRFSGRQFSNSRSEMNVSTLELGDSALYLCASRKGADTQYFGPGTRLTVL.

The chain links TRBV19 to TRBJ2-1; the D gene could be TRBD1 or TRBD2 (5 bases each). Trimming shortened V by 9 bases and J by 4 bases, and 13 bases separated the two germline ends. This CDR3 is built from 13 residues. Germline CDR1 and CDR2: LNHDA and SQIVND (reference sequence). The DNA of the CDR3 is TGTGCCAGCGGGGCGACCCAATACAATGAGCAGTTCTTC. This codes for CASGATQYNEQFF.

The chain joins TRBV28 to TRBJ2-7, with D possibly being TRBD1 (6 bases). The germline V gene encodes CDR1 MDHEN and CDR2 SYDVKM. There are 14 residues in the CDR3. The V end was cut by 6 bases, the J end by 3 bases, with 15 bases between. The CDR3 DNA sequence: TGTGCCAGCAGAAGTGGGGGCCAGGGCTACGAGCAGTACTTC. Residues: CASRSGGQGYEQYF. Drawing the rest from reference TRBV28 and TRBJ2-7, the complete variable domain is DVKVTQSSRYLVKRTGEKVFLECVQDMDHENMFWYRQDPGLGLRLIYFSYDVKMKEKGDIPEGYSVSREKKERFSLILESASTNQTSMYLCASRSGGQGYEQYFGPGTRLTVT.

V gene TRBV18 combines with J gene TRBJ1-5; D ambiguous. V was clipped by 5 bases and J by 5 bases, with 13 bases between them. The CDR3 sequence is 14 residues long. Germline CDR1 and CDR2: KGHSH and LQKENI. The CDR3 protein is CASSAGAGDQPQHF. The CDR3 DNA sequence: TGTGCCAGCTCAGCAGGCGCCGGGGATCAGCCCCAGCATTTT.

This clone was detected only a few times. V usage is TRBV25-1 and J usage is TRBJ2-5; D not certain. In germline, CDR1 is MGHDK, CDR2 SYGVNS. Trimming stripped 3 bases from V and 1 base from J, with 12 bases between. This CDR3 is 15 amino acids long. CDR3 coding DNA: TGTGCCAGCAGTGAGGGCAGGCCCCTCCAAGAGACCCAGTACTTC. Its protein is CASSEGRPLQETQYF.

The CDR3 coding sequence is TGTGCCAGCAGCCCAATCAGGGATTACACCGGGGAGCTGTTTTTT. Translated: CASSPIRDYTGELFF. The V gene is TRBV7-9, the J gene TRBJ2-2; weak D call: TRBD1 (5 bases). Per germline, CDR1 SEHNR and CDR2 FQNEAQ (reference sequence). The CDR3 has 15 amino acids. Between the trimmed V and J ends, which lost 5 bases and 3 bases, there was a span of 13 bases.

The chain uses TRBV18 and TRBJ2-3, with 7 bases matching TRBD1. V shed 3 bases, J shed 2 bases, and the junction held 8 bases outside the gene matches. This CDR3 has 16 amino acids. Germline CDR1 and CDR2: KGHSH and LQKENI. The CDR3 is CASSPSTGTVTDTQYF. In DNA, the CDR3 is TGTGCCAGCTCACCCTCGACCGGGACAGTCACAGATACGCAGTATTTT.

This chain connects TRBV19 to TRBJ2-1, with D unresolved. In germline, CDR1 is LNHDA, CDR2 SQIVND (reference sequence). The V and J ends lost 7 bases and 7 bases respectively, with 8 bases between them. CDR3 length: 11 residues. CDR3 sequence: CASTQGNEQFF. CDR3 bases: TGTGCCAGTACCCAAGGGAATGAGCAGTTCTTC.

The rearrangement joins TRBV9 to TRBJ2-7; D unresolved. The CDR3 totals 12 residues. Trimming left V 0 bases short and J 4 bases short, with 5 bases between. CDR1 and CDR2 from the germline V gene are SGDLS and YYNGEE. The CDR3 sequence is CASSVARYEQYF. In nucleotides, the CDR3 is TGTGCCAGCAGCGTAGCTAGGTACGAGCAGTACTTC.

The V and J genes are TRBV28 and TRBJ1-6; no clear D gene. Between the trimmed V and J ends, which lost 10 bases and 0 bases, there was a span of 7 bases. The CDR3 extends over 13 amino acids. Per the germline V gene, CDR1 is MDHEN and CDR2 is SYDVKM. The CDR3 loop is CAISSSYNSPLHF. In DNA, the CDR3 is TGTGCCATATCCAGCTCCTATAATTCACCCCTCCACTTT.

This sequence joins TRBV6-1 and TRBJ1-2; 9 nucleotides align to TRBD1. V shed 0 bases and J 6 bases; nucleotides not matched to a gene: 2. There are 14 residues in the CDR3. Germline V gene lookup returns CDR1 MNHNS and CDR2 SASEGT. The CDR3 is CASSEAQGADGYTF. The CDR3 DNA follows: TGTGCCAGCAGTGAAGCACAGGGGGCAGATGGCTACACCTTC.

This chain joins TRBV6-5 and TRBJ2-1; a weak D match, TRBD1 (6 bases). The CDR3 totals 15 residues. Germline V gene sequence: CDR1 MNHEY, CDR2 SVGAGI. V was trimmed by 10 bases and J by 1 base, leaving 17 bases between them. The CDR3 sequence: CATEGGRRSYNEQFF. The CDR3, as DNA: TGTGCCACGGAAGGGGGTCGCCGGTCCTACAATGAGCAGTTCTTC.

This chain joins TRBV15 and TRBJ2-3; possibly TRBD1 for D (5 bases). Germline V gives CDR1 LNHNV, CDR2 YYDKDF (reference sequence). V was shortened by 0 bases and J by 4 bases, with 20 bases between the two germline ends. The CDR3 has 18 amino acids. The CDR3 region has the DNA TGTGCCACCAGCAGAGAGAAGGCCAGGGTAATGATTGCAGATACGCAGTATTTT. It encodes CATSREKARVMIADTQYF. The variable domain in full, with the rest retrieved from reference TRBV15 and TRBJ2-3, is DAMVIQNPRYQVTQFGKPVTLSCSQTLNHNVMYWYQQKSSQAPKLLFHYYDKDFNNEADTPDNFQSRRPNTSFCFLDIRSPGLGDTAMYLCATSREKARVMIADTQYFGPGTRLTVL.

CDR3 protein: CASSPSTGVAYEQYF. The CDR3 DNA sequence: TGCGCCAGCAGCCCGTCGACAGGGGTTGCCTACGAGCAGTACTTC. V is TRBV4-1 and J is TRBJ2-7, with TRBD1 matching over 8 bases. There are 15 residues in the CDR3. Germline CDR1 is MGHRA and CDR2 is YSYEKL. The ends lost 4 bases at V and 2 bases at J; junction bases unmatched: 7.

The chain combines TRBV28 with TRBJ2-1; TRBD1 matches 9 bases. Germline trimming cut 5 bases from V and 5 bases from J; bases unmatched to any gene: 1. Looked up from germline, CDR1 is MDHEN and CDR2 is SYDVKM. This CDR3 comprises 13 residues. CDR3 in amino acids: CASSRTGDNEQFF. The CDR3 DNA is TGTGCCAGCAGTCGGACAGGGGACAATGAGCAGTTCTTC.

This chain links TRBV5-4 with TRBJ2-3; the D gene is possibly TRBD2 (5 bases). The CDR3 sequence is 15 residues long. The germline V gene has CDR1 SGHNT and CDR2 YYREEE (reference sequence). Deletions cut 2 bases from V and 0 bases from J, with 10 bases between. For the CDR3, the DNA is TGTGCCAGCAGCTTAAGCGGAATTAGCACAGATACGCAGTATTTT. Protein: CASSLSGISTDTQYF. The whole variable domain, filled in from reference TRBV5-4 and TRBJ2-3, reads ETGVTQSPTHLIKTRGQQVTLRCSSQSGHNTVSWYQQALGQGPQFIFQYYREEENGRGNFPPRFSGLQFPNYSSELNVNALELDDSALYLCASSLSGISTDTQYFGPGTRLTVL.

J is TRBJ1-2 and V is TRBV5-1; no clear D. V was shortened by 5 bases and J by 7 bases, with 24 bases between the two germline ends. Germline V lookup: CDR1 SGHRS, CDR2 YFSETQ. The CDR3 is 16 residues long. The CDR3 is CASSSPEAAGVGGYTF. DNA for the CDR3: TGCGCCAGCAGTTCCCCGGAGGCAGCCGGCGTAGGTGGCTACACCTTC.

The chain has TRBV11-2 and TRBJ1-2; D not certain. V gave up 4 bases and J gave up 8 bases, with 23 bases separating them. Germline V CDR1 and CDR2: SGHAT, FQNNGV. The CDR3 has 16 residues. CDR3 protein: CASSSPTLSDPGGYTF. In DNA, the CDR3 is TGTGCCAGCAGCTCCCCAACCCTCTCGGACCCTGGAGGCTACACCTTC.

The rearrangement uses TRBV10-3 and TRBJ1-3; 8 nucleotides align to TRBD1. The CDR3 runs to 18 residues. CDR1 and CDR2 (germline): ENHRY, SYGVKD. V was pared by 0 bases and J by 2 bases, with 9 bases of the junction left unmatched. This chain's CDR3 is CAISESSGGPGAGNTIYF. The CDR3 bases are TGTGCCATCAGTGAGTCGTCAGGGGGCCCAGGGGCTGGAAACACCATATATTTT.

The V gene is TRBV10-2, the J gene TRBJ1-2, with 7 bases fitting TRBD1. V shed 0 bases and J 7 bases; nucleotides not matched to a gene: 2. Germline V gene sequence: CDR1 WSHSY, CDR2 SAAADI. The CDR3 loop spans 13 amino acids. The CDR3 spells CASSESGQAGYTF. DNA of the CDR3: TGCGCCAGCAGTGAGTCCGGACAGGCTGGCTACACCTTC.

The chain links TRBV7-9 to TRBJ2-4; TRBD2 agrees at 8 bases. Germline loops: CDR1 SEHNR, CDR2 FQNEAQ (reference sequence). V gave up 2 bases and J gave up 6 bases; unmatched junction bases: 9. The CDR3 loop spans 16 amino acids. DNA of the CDR3: TGTGCCAGCAGCTTAACCAGCGGGAGAGATAGAAACATTCAGTACTTC. This translates into CASSLTSGRDRNIQYF.

The gene calls are TRBV19 and TRBJ1-1, with D tentatively TRBD1 (6 bases). CDR1 is LNHDA and CDR2 is SQIVND in the germline V gene (reference sequence). CDR3 length: 14 amino acids. With 5 bases removed from V and 4 bases from J, the gap between germline ends came to 14 bases. CDR3 residues: CASSFPQGTTEAFF. The CDR3 region has the DNA TGTGCCAGTAGTTTCCCCCAGGGGACCACTGAAGCTTTCTTT. The full variable domain, its missing parts supplied by reference TRBV19 and TRBJ1-1, is DGGITQSPKYLFRKEGQNVTLSCEQNLNHDAMYWYRQDPGQGLRLIYYSQIVNDFQKGDIAEGYSVSREKKESFPLTVTSAQKNPTAFYLCASSFPQGTTEAFFGQGTRLTVV.

This clone was counted once. The chain uses TRBV5-1 and TRBJ2-1, with D tentatively TRBD1 (6 bases). Germline V CDR1 and CDR2: SGHRS, YFSETQ. V dropped 1 base and J dropped 0 bases, with 23 bases sitting between them. The CDR3 is made up of 20 amino acids. The CDR3: CASSLKRDNRMTGSYNEQFF. DNA of the CDR3: TGCGCCAGCAGCTTGAAAAGGGACAACAGGATGACCGGCTCCTACAATGAGCAGTTCTTC. The complete variable domain, with remaining parts taken from reference TRBV5-1 and TRBJ2-1, reads KAGVTQTPRYLIKTRGQQVTLSCSPISGHRSVSWYQQTPGQGLQFLFEYFSETQRNKGNFPGRFSGRQFSNSRSEMNVSTLELGDSALYLCASSLKRDNRMTGSYNEQFFGPGTRLTVL.

This chain uses TRBV7-2 with TRBJ1-1; D not certain. Germline CDR1 reads SGHTA; CDR2 reads FQGNSA. V lost 8 bases to trimming and J lost 1 base, with 11 bases between them. The CDR3 runs to 13 residues. For the CDR3, the DNA is TGTGCCAGCGGGCGGGGAGGGAACACTGAAGCTTTCTTT. Translation: CASGRGGNTEAFF.

The chain has TRBV6-5 and TRBJ1-2, with TRBD1 identical over 7 bases. Unmatched junction bases numbered 8, after V lost 5 bases and J lost 5 bases. The CDR3 contains 14 residues. Germline lookup yields CDR1 MNHEY and CDR2 SVGAGI. The CDR3 DNA is TGTGCCAGCAGTCCAGGGGGTGGATATTATGGCTACACCTTC. This sequence encodes CASSPGGGYYGYTF.